One and the same sample provided the 23 T cell receptor beta chains below, sequenced in a study of early T cells in non-severe SARS-CoV-2 infection. TCRdb reprocessed the 5' RACE reads via MiXCR and lists one record per CDR3 protein. The repertoire consists of fewer than 20,000 distinct CDR3 sequences, with 5.9% occurring once and the leading ten covering roughly 6%. The source material was whole blood. These receptor sequences come from an adult who was a healthcare worker with PCR-confirmed SARS-CoV-2 infection or an uninfected control (not recorded which).

Concerning this clonotype itself: This sequence may be a read error, since a much larger clone differs from it by one base. The chain uses TRBV10-3 and TRBJ2-3; 7 bases align to TRBD2. This CDR3 is 13 amino acids long. CDR1 and CDR2 (germline): ENHRY, SYGVKD. V gave up 10 bases and J gave up 4 bases; unmatched junction bases: 8. Here the CDR3 DNA reads TGTGCCAATAGTTTTACTAGCGCAGATACGCAGTATTTT. Its translation is CANSFTSADTQYF.

This clonotype was counted many times. This chain joins TRBV27 and TRBJ1-6; 7 bases match TRBD1. The germline V gene has CDR1 MNHEY and CDR2 SMNVEV (reference sequence). The CDR3 spans 12 residues. V lost 8 bases to trimming and J lost 14 bases; unmatched junction nucleotides: 9. CDR3 region: CASGQDRSSLHF. CDR3 bases: TGTGCCAGCGGACAGGACCGTAGTTCCCTCCACTTT.

This clonotype was recorded many times. V and J are TRBV20-1 and TRBJ2-7; tentatively, D is TRBD1 (6 bases). This CDR3 is built from 13 residues. Germline CDR1 is DFQATT and CDR2 is SNEGSKA (reference sequence). Trimming removed 6 bases at V and 3 bases at J, with 15 bases between. CDR3: CSATPGHGYEQYF. The CDR3 nucleotides read TGCAGTGCCACACCGGGACACGGCTACGAGCAGTACTTC.

This clonotype was observed many times. The rearrangement joins TRBV20-1 to TRBJ2-1, with 12 positions matching TRBD2. V trimming: 2 bases; J trimming: 4 bases; junction bases outside the gene matches: 3. The CDR3 extends over 15 amino acids. The V gene's germline CDR1 is DFQATT and CDR2 SNEGSKA (reference sequence). This chain's CDR3 is CSARKTSGSYNEQFF. CDR3 nucleotides: TGCAGTGCTAGAAAGACTAGCGGGAGTTACAATGAGCAGTTCTTC.

Judged by abundance, this clonotype is medium-sized. The rearrangement joins TRBV15 to TRBJ2-1, with no clear D. The germline CDR1 and CDR2 sequences are LNHNV and YYDKDF (reference sequence). The CDR3 has 13 residues. Deletions cut 0 bases from V and 5 bases from J, with 5 bases between. CDR3 sequence: CATSRDVDNEQFF. DNA of the CDR3: TGTGCCACCAGCAGAGATGTGGACAATGAGCAGTTCTTC. Supplemented by reference TRBV15 and TRBJ2-1, the full variable domain reads DAMVIQNPRYQVTQFGKPVTLSCSQTLNHNVMYWYQQKSSQAPKLLFHYYDKDFNNEADTPDNFQSRRPNTSFCFLDIRSPGLGDTAMYLCATSRDVDNEQFFGPGTRLTVL.

This clonotype was counted ten times or more. The chain combines TRBV20-1 with TRBJ2-7; D gene unclear. The CDR3 is 13 residues long. Trimming shortened V by 3 bases and J by 7 bases, and 16 bases separated the two germline ends. The germline gives CDR1 DFQATT, CDR2 SNEGSKA (reference sequence). The CDR3 DNA reads as TGCAGTGCTAGGGATGGATCCTTAGGGGAGCAGTACTTC. This gives the protein CSARDGSLGEQYF.

This clonotype is categorized as medium-sized. V and J are TRBV6-2 or TRBV6-3 and TRBJ1-5; the D gene is possibly TRBD1 (6 bases). There are 14 residues in the CDR3. Trimming stripped 10 bases from V and 4 bases from J, with 17 bases between. Per germline, CDR1 MNHEY and CDR2 SVGEGT. CDR3 DNA: TGTGCCACCGAACCAGGGGTAGGAAATCAGCCCCAGCATTTT. Its protein product is CATEPGVGNQPQHF.

This clonotype was counted many times. V and J are TRBV28 and TRBJ2-1; 9 bases match TRBD2. Germline assignment: CDR1 MDHEN and CDR2 SYDVKM. The ends lost 5 bases at V and 3 bases at J; junction bases unmatched: 8. CDR3 length equals 16 residues. CDR3 in amino acids: CASSPGVLAGYNEQFF. As DNA, the CDR3 is TGTGCCAGCAGTCCCGGAGTACTAGCGGGCTACAATGAGCAGTTCTTC.

This clonotype was detected ten times or more. The chain recombines TRBV12-3 or TRBV12-4 with TRBJ1-4; 7 nucleotides align to TRBD1. This CDR3 is 14 amino acids long. Trimming removed 6 bases from V and 8 bases from J; junction bases left unmatched: 9. CDR3 in amino acids: CASRDRLHPEKLFF. The CDR3 coding sequence is TGTGCCAGCAGGGACAGGCTACATCCAGAAAAACTGTTTTTT.

This clonotype was detected ten times or more. The rearrangement uses TRBV11-2 and TRBJ2-7; possible D gene TRBD2, 5 bases. Trimming removed 4 bases from V and 4 bases from J, with 14 bases in between. Germline-derived CDR1 and CDR2 are SGHAT and FQNNGV. The CDR3 is 14 residues long. CDR3 residues: CASSSTFAGYEQYF. In DNA form, the CDR3 reads TGTGCCAGCAGCTCGACCTTTGCGGGTTACGAGCAGTACTTC.

V and J are TRBV19 and TRBJ2-1; 9 nucleotides agree with TRBD2. V shed 3 bases, J shed 4 bases, and the junction held 7 bases outside the gene matches. Germline values: CDR1 LNHDA, CDR2 SQIVND (reference sequence). The CDR3 contains 16 residues. CDR3 nucleotide sequence: TGTGCCAGTAGTATCTCCGCGGGAGGGCCTTACAATGAGCAGTTCTTC. Translation gives CASSISAGGPYNEQFF. The complete variable domain, with remaining parts taken from reference TRBV19 and TRBJ2-1, reads DGGITQSPKYLFRKEGQNVTLSCEQNLNHDAMYWYRQDPGQGLRLIYYSQIVNDFQKGDIAEGYSVSREKKESFPLTVTSAQKNPTAFYLCASSISAGGPYNEQFFGPGTRLTVL.

This clonotype came up many times. The rearrangement joins TRBV30 to TRBJ2-7; the D is unclear. Per germline, CDR1 GTSNPN and CDR2 SVGIG (reference sequence). The CDR3 loop spans 11 amino acids. Trimming removed 2 bases from V and 3 bases from J, with 5 bases in between. The CDR3 sequence: CAWSSRYEQYF. CDR3 nucleotide sequence: TGTGCCTGGAGTTCCCGCTACGAGCAGTACTTC.

The table lists this clonotype with a few counts. This chain joins TRBV7-7 and TRBJ2-5; perhaps D is TRBD1 or TRBD2 (6 bases each). Trimming took 5 bases from V and 5 from J, leaving 15 bases between them. This CDR3 contains 14 residues. In germline, CDR1 is SSHAT, CDR2 FNYEAQ (reference sequence). The CDR3 DNA follows: TGTGCCAGCAGCGCCAAGGGGGGTGTGGAGACCCAGTACTTC. Protein product: CASSAKGGVETQYF. Full variable domain (missing parts from reference TRBV7-7 and TRBJ2-5): GAGVSQSPRYKVTKRGQDVTLRCDPISSHATLYWYQQALGQGPEFLTYFNYEAQPDKSGLPSDRFSAERPEGSISTLTIQRTEQRDSAMYRCASSAKGGVETQYFGPGTRLLVL.

This clonotype was seen repeatedly, ten times or more. The chain carries TRBV12-3 or TRBV12-4 and TRBJ1-5; no clear D gene. This CDR3 is built from 15 residues. The germline V and J ends were trimmed by 6 bases and 2 bases, with 14 bases remaining between them. The CDR3 bases are TGTGCCAGCAGCCTAGGAGGTTATGGCAATCAGCCCCAGCATTTT. Protein product: CASSLGGYGNQPQHF.

The chain has TRBV29-1 and TRBJ2-5; D tentatively fits TRBD1 or TRBD2 (5 bases each). The CDR3 sequence is 11 residues long. The V gene's germline CDR1 is SQVTM and CDR2 ANQGSEA. Trimming stripped 5 bases from V and 5 bases from J, with 9 bases between. CDR3 bases: TGCAGCGTTTTGGGGACGGAGACCCAGTACTTC. Translated, it gives CSVLGTETQYF.

In its sample, this clonotype was seen many times. The V gene is TRBV27, the J gene TRBJ2-1; D is tentatively TRBD1 or TRBD2 (5 bases each). CDR3 length: 16 amino acids. The germline CDR1 and CDR2 sequences are MNHEY and SMNVEV (reference sequence). The ends were cut back, 8 bases at V and 6 bases at J, with 23 bases in the middle. CDR3 residues: CASSITGRIGPNEQFF. The DNA for the CDR3 is TGTGCCAGCTCCATCACGGGGCGTATAGGTCCCAATGAGCAGTTCTTC.

This clonotype was counted many times. This chain uses TRBV5-1 with TRBJ1-1; D remains ambiguous. V was trimmed by 1 base and J by 4 bases, leaving 14 bases between them. Looked up from germline, CDR1 is SGHRS and CDR2 is YFSETQ. This CDR3 has 15 residues. The CDR3 here is CASSLTPMSGTEAFF. CDR3 nucleotide sequence: TGCGCCAGCAGCTTGACTCCAATGTCGGGCACTGAAGCTTTCTTT.

This clonotype occurred many times. V usage is TRBV12-3 or TRBV12-4 and J usage is TRBJ2-1, with TRBD2 identical over 7 bases. This CDR3 comprises 12 residues. V shed 3 bases and J 12 bases; nucleotides not matched to a gene: 5. The CDR3 loop reads CASSLRSGGQFF. The CDR3 DNA sequence: TGTGCCAGCAGTTTGCGGTCGGGAGGGCAGTTCTTC.

This clonotype has at least ten counts. This chain links TRBV7-9 with TRBJ2-3; D unresolved. CDR1 and CDR2 (germline): SEHNR, FQNEAQ (reference sequence). This CDR3 has 14 residues. V was pared by 7 bases and J by 0 bases, with 11 bases between. The CDR3 sequence: CASIPQGSTDTQYF. CDR3 in DNA: TGTGCCAGCATCCCGCAAGGTAGCACAGATACGCAGTATTTT. Using reference TRBV7-9 and TRBJ2-3 for the parts outside the CDR3, the full variable domain is DTGVSQNPRHKITKRGQNVTFRCDPISEHNRLYWYRQTLGQGPEFLTYFQNEAQLEKSRLLSDRFSAERPKGSFSTLEIQRTEQGDSAMYLCASIPQGSTDTQYFGPGTRLTVL.

Judged by abundance, this clonotype is medium-sized (0.01 to 0.1%). The chain employs TRBV11-1 and TRBJ2-1; TRBD1 matches at 8 bases. V dropped 4 bases and J dropped 3; count of bases not matched to a gene: 8. CDR1 and CDR2 (germline): SGHAT, FQDESV (reference sequence). CDR3 length: 16 amino acids. The CDR3 nucleotides are TGTGCCAGCAGCTCCAGACAGGGGCTAGTCTACAATGAGCAGTTCTTC. This codes for CASSSRQGLVYNEQFF. Full variable domain (outside the CDR3, taken from reference TRBV11-1 and TRBJ2-1): EAEVAQSPRYKITEKSQAVAFWCDPISGHATLYWYRQILGQGPELLVQFQDESVVDDSQLPKDRFSAERLKGVDSTLKIQPAELGDSAMYLCASSSRQGLVYNEQFFGPGTRLTVL.

This clonotype was counted ten times or more. The chain combines TRBV15 with TRBJ1-4; D may be TRBD1 (6 bases). This CDR3 spans 15 amino acids. Per the germline V gene, CDR1 is LNHNV and CDR2 is YYDKDF (reference sequence). V dropped 2 bases and J dropped 5 bases, with 12 bases sitting between them. CDR3 coding DNA: TGTGCCACCAGCAGATGGGGGGCGTCGAATGAAAAACTGTTTTTT. Its protein product is CATSRWGASNEKLFF.

This clonotype was picked up many times. The chain employs TRBV4-1 and TRBJ2-7; no firm D call. Germline assignment: CDR1 MGHRA and CDR2 YSYEKL. V shed 0 bases and J shed 2 bases, with 11 bases lying between them. The CDR3 runs to 15 residues. The chain's CDR3 is CASSQENRRAYEQYF. CDR3 nucleotide sequence: TGCGCCAGCAGCCAAGAGAATAGAAGGGCCTACGAGCAGTACTTC.

The chain joins TRBV21-1 to TRBJ2-1; TRBD2 is the table's D call, not checked against the DNA. TRBV21-1 is recorded as a pseudogene. The CDR3 length is 15 residues. CDR3 in amino acids: CASSNSGRAYNEQFF. In nucleotides, the CDR3 is TGTGCCAGCAGCAACAGCGGGAGGGCGTACAATGAGCAGTTCTTC.